Listed below are T cell receptor beta chains from one sample, sequenced in a study of shared clonotypes between healthy human individuals. Assay used: immunoSEQ multiplex PCR; TCRdb lists only in-frame clones, some missing. The profile shows under 650,000 clones, about 96% of them singletons. The specimen sequenced was naive CD4+ T cells sorted from blood. Receptors originate from a woman aged 30 to 39 in good health. Each CDR3 is given with its conserved first and last residue. Each record gives: D gene, J gene, V gene, clone size, CDR3 DNA, CDR3 protein. The D gene is left open where the match is weak. Only some rows state a clone size, as once, few, many or a class for expanded clones.

>TRBD2|TRBJ2-7|TRBV29-1|once
TGCAGCGCATCCCGCCGGCTAGCGGGATCCTACGAGCAGTACTTC
CSASRRLAGSYEQYF
>TRBD1|TRBJ1-1|TRBV11-2|-
TGTGCCAGCAGCACCGGACAGGGGACCATGAACACTGAAGCTTTCTTT
CASSTGQGTMNTEAFF
>-|TRBJ2-1|TRBV5-1|-
TGCGCCAGCAGCTCCATTCAGGGTAGCTCCTACAATGAGCAGTTCTTC
CASSSIQGSSYNEQFF
>TRBD1|TRBJ1-5|TRBV5-1|-
TGCGCCAGCAGCGCCGGGACAGGGAGTTATCAGCCCCAGCATTTT
CASSAGTGSYQPQHF
>-|TRBJ1-5|TRBV18|-
TGTGCCAGCTCACCCCGGGACAAGCCCAATCAGCCCCAGCATTTT
CASSPRDKPNQPQHF
>TRBD1|TRBJ2-1|TRBV5-4|-
TGTGCCAGCAACGACGCACGGCAGGGGGAGAATGAGCAGTTCTTC
CASNDARQGENEQFF
>-|TRBJ2-7|TRBV9|-
TGTGCCAGCAGCGGGGGACCAGGGCGGGACGTTTCCTCCTCCTACGAGCAGTACTTC
CASSGGPGRDVSSSYEQYF
>-|TRBJ2-7|TRBV6-4|once
TGTGCCAGCAGTGACGAGACATCCTACGAGCAGTACTTC
CASSDETSYEQYF
>TRBD2|TRBJ2-1|TRBV6-4|-
TGTGCCGGCCTGACTAGCGGGAGAAACAATGAGCAGTTCTTC
CAGLTSGRNNEQFF
>-|TRBJ1-4|TRBV6-5|-
TGTGCCAGCAGCCGCACAGGGACTGAAAAACTGTTTTTT
CASSRTGTEKLFF
>TRBD1|TRBJ2-7|TRBV6-6|-
TGTGCCAGCAGCGACAGGGGATCCTACGAGCAGTACTTC
CASSDRGSYEQYF
>TRBD2|TRBJ2-3|TRBV7-3|-
TGTGCCAGCAGCTTAACCCCGGGTACTAGCGGCCTCACAGATACGCAGTATTTT
CASSLTPGTSGLTDTQYF
>-|TRBJ2-7|TRBV4-2|-
TGTGCCAGCAGCCAAGGGTCACACACCTACGAGCAGTACTTC
CASSQGSHTYEQYF
>TRBD1|TRBJ1-5|TRBV28|once
TGTGCCAGCAGTTACGGGACAGGTTTTCAGCCCCAGCATTTT
CASSYGTGFQPQHF
>TRBD1|TRBJ1-1|TRBV11-2|-
TGTGCCAGCAGCCCGGGACCGGGACAGATGAACACTGAAGCTTTCTTT
CASSPGPGQMNTEAFF
>-|TRBJ1-1|TRBV28|-
TGTGCCAGCCTCGGGACACCCACTGAAGCTTTCTTT
CASLGTPTEAFF
>-|TRBJ1-1|TRBV5-4|-
TGTGCCAGCAGCATGGGACGGAACGAAGCTTTCTTT
CASSMGRNEAFF
>-|TRBJ1-2|TRBV28|-
TGTGCCAGCAGTCCACAGGGTAGATACTATGGCTACACCTTC
CASSPQGRYYGYTF
>TRBD1|TRBJ2-2|TRBV18|-
TGTGCCAGCTCAGACGACAGGGCCCGGGCCAGGGGCGCCGGGGAGCTGTTTTTT
CASSDDRARARGAGELFF
>-|TRBJ1-1|TRBV10-3|-
TGTGCCATCAAGACGACTCACTCGGGGGCTTTCTTT
CAIKTTHSGAFF
>-|TRBJ2-7|TRBV5-8|-
TGTGCCAGCAGCTTGGCCCCTAGAGGGCAGTACTTC
CASSLAPRGQYF
>-|TRBJ2-5|TRBV10-3|once
TGTGCCACCCGGGACACGGCCATGGAGTACTTC
CATRDTAMEYF
>-|TRBJ1-2|TRBV6-1|-
TGTGCCAGCAGTGAGGGGGGAGGCTACACCTTC
CASSEGGGYTF
>-|TRBJ2-6|TRBV15|-
TGTGCCACCAGCAGATTCCGGGACTCCAGCTCTGGGGCCAACGTCCTGACTTTC
CATSRFRDSSSGANVLTF
>-|TRBJ2-7|TRBV5-1|-
TGCGCCAGCAGCTTTGGGCTAGTAAAAAGGGGCGAGCAGTACTTC
CASSFGLVKRGEQYF
>-|TRBJ2-1|TRBV5-1|-
TGCGCCAGCAGCTTTCAACACAATGAGCAGTTCTTC
CASSFQHNEQFF
>-|TRBJ2-1|TRBV5-1|-
TGCGCCAGCAGCACCGAGGGGGGGTACAATGAGCAGTTCTTC
CASSTEGGYNEQFF
>-|TRBJ2-1|TRBV6-5|-
TGTGCCAGCAGCCGACCCGAGAGCTCCTACAATGAGCAGTTCTTC
CASSRPESSYNEQFF
>-|TRBJ2-7|TRBV5-5|-
TGTGCCAGCAGCTTGATCGGATCTCCCGAGCAGTACTTC
CASSLIGSPEQYF
>-|TRBJ2-3|TRBV5-4|-
TGTGCCAGCAGCCCGCCGGGAGTAGCCGGTAAAGATACGCAGTATTTT
CASSPPGVAGKDTQYF
>TRBD2|TRBJ2-1|TRBV11-2|-
TGTGCCAGCAGCTTTCTTCGCGGGAGTTTGAACAATGAGCAGTTCTTC
CASSFLRGSLNNEQFF
>TRBD1|TRBJ2-1|TRBV18|-
TGTGCCAGCTCACCCCAGGGACAGGGGGCTGGGAATGAGCAGTTCTTC
CASSPQGQGAGNEQFF
>-|TRBJ1-3|TRBV28|-
TGTGCCAGCAGCCCCGGCGGGGCTTCCTCTGGAAACACCATATATTTT
CASSPGGASSGNTIYF
>TRBD1|TRBJ2-5|TRBV28|-
TGTGCCAGCACTGGCAGGGGGCGCCTGGGAGAGACCCAGTACTTC
CASTGRGRLGETQYF
>TRBD2|TRBJ2-7|TRBV28|-
TGTGCCAGCTTCAATAGCGGGAGCTTTGGCACCGAGCAGTACTTC
CASFNSGSFGTEQYF
>-|TRBJ2-7|TRBV11-2|-
TGTGCCAGCAGCCCCTGGGGATTATCGGACGAGCAGTACTTC
CASSPWGLSDEQYF
>TRBD1|TRBJ1-1|TRBV27|-
TGTGCCAGCAGCCTTCTACAGGGGTCCACTGAAGCTTTCTTT
CASSLLQGSTEAFF
>TRBD2|TRBJ2-2|TRBV6-6|-
TGTGCCAGCTCCCCTGTGAGCGGGGTCGCCGGGGAGCTGTTTTTT
CASSPVSGVAGELFF
>TRBD2|TRBJ2-5|TRBV9|few
TGTGCCAGCAGCGTATCTATCGGGGGGGTCCGGTACTTC
CASSVSIGGVRYF
>-|TRBJ2-7|TRBV28|-
TGTGCCAGCAGTTTATTAGGTTTCGCCTACGAGCAGTACTTC
CASSLLGFAYEQYF
>TRBD2|TRBJ2-5|TRBV6-5|-
TGTGCCAGCAGTTACTCCGGGACTAAAAAAGAGACCCAGTACTTC
CASSYSGTKKETQYF
>-|TRBJ1-2|TRBV7-2|-
TGTGCCAGCAGCCAATGGACCACTAACTATGGCTACACCTTC
CASSQWTTNYGYTF
>TRBD1|TRBJ1-1|TRBV5-1|-
TGCGCCAGCAGCTTAGGGGACAGTGAAGCTTTCTTT
CASSLGDSEAFF
>-|TRBJ1-1|TRBV29-1|few
TGCAGCGTCTTAGGTTACAGGGTCACTGAAGCTTTCTTT
CSVLGYRVTEAFF
>-|TRBJ2-7|TRBV10-3|-
TGTGCCATCAGTGAGTCGGCAGGCTTCTCCTACGAGCAGTACTTC
CAISESAGFSYEQYF
>-|TRBJ1-1|TRBV29-1|-
TGCAGCGTTGGGGCAGCCACTGAAGCTTTCTTT
CSVGAATEAFF
>-|TRBJ1-4|TRBV7-9|-
TGTGCCAGCTCATGGGGTAATGAAAAACTGTTTTTT
CASSWGNEKLFF
>-|TRBJ1-2|TRBV27|-
TGTGCCAGCAGTTTTGGGGGCGGTTGGTATGGCTACACCTTC
CASSFGGGWYGYTF
>-|TRBJ2-4|TRBV13|once
TGTGCCAGCAGCTTAGCCATAGCCAAAAACATTCAGTACTTC
CASSLAIAKNIQYF
>TRBD2|TRBJ2-3|TRBV4-2|-
TGTGCCAGCAGCCAAGATCGGTCGACTAGCGGGACGGGAGATACGCAGTATTTT
CASSQDRSTSGTGDTQYF
>-|TRBJ2-7|TRBV11-2|-
TGTGCCAGCAGCCCCCGGCGGACTGGCCTTCGAAACGAGCAGTACTTC
CASSPRRTGLRNEQYF
>-|TRBJ1-5|TRBV5-3|-
TGTGCCAGAAGCTTCTCGGCCCCTTTCGGGATCCCATATTCGGAGCCCCAGCATTTT
CARSFSAPFGIPYSEPQHF
>-|TRBJ2-1|TRBV5-4|once
TGTGCCAGCAGCGTGCCCCTAGCGTCCGATGAGCAGTTCTTC
CASSVPLASDEQFF